This TCR beta chain was identified in a study of graft-versus-host responses after intestinal transplantation (dated by TCRdb to the early 2020s). Some background on the complete study: Recipients received multivisceral, liver-intestinal, or isolated intestinal transplants. Every recipient was given anti-thymocyte globulin induction, followed by around three years of maintenance tacrolimus and steroids. Graft-versus-host and host-versus-graft alloreactive T cell clones were tracked in the graft, circulation and bone marrow after intestinal transplantation using bulk TCR-beta CDR3 sequencing. Alloreactive clones were identified by sequencing pre-transplant mixed lymphocyte reaction products and comparing them with unstimulated pre-transplant donor and recipient T cells. The cohort enrolled 20 to 30 intestinal transplant recipients including one retransplant, and a few patients lacking pretransplant specimens were excluded. Donor T cell macrochimerism was defined as a peak of at least 4% donor T cells among recipient peripheral blood mononuclear cells. Rather than being sequenced by the commercial service, samples from three later patients were sequenced in-house on an Illumina MiSeq and processed with MiXCR.

With respect to this clone: This clone's antigen is unknown. Nothing much larger sits one base from this clone, and base qualities are not available.

In the first month after transplant, blood samples were collected up to 4 times, and after that at least monthly when available. The library was prepared using the immunoSEQ multiplex PCR assay. Adaptive Biotechnologies carried out high-throughput TCR-beta CDR3 sequencing of genomic DNA for most patients. The paper's processing steps were these. TCR sequencing data were retrieved from Adaptive's ImmunoSEQ software for around 20 patients, whereas three other patients were processed with MiXCR and VDJtools. Because the origin of CDR3 nucleotide sequences shared between donor and recipient could not be assigned, those sequences were removed. At least 2-fold expansion over unstimulated cells and a minimum CFSE-low frequency of 0.002% (template counts) or 0.001% (read counts) were required for clones to be classified as alloreactive. Clones were considered mappable if detected in sequenced pre-transplant spleen, lymph node, or MLR CFSE-low populations of the donor or recipient. The cumulative frequency of alloreactive clones was calculated as a percentage of all sequences, weighted by copy number. As stored in TCRdb, this immuneACCESS dataset retains in-frame rearrangements with V and J assigned. A fraction of the clones does not appear; measured against another copy, unresolved V genes explain less than half of the discrepancy, and the remainder lacks a known reason. From that table come the V and J calls and clone size; the DNA was used to work out D and trimming. The sample data list 60,000 or so clones, and approximately 89% of these were observed just once. The ten largest clones capture roughly 2.7% of the sample.

V and J are truncated by 4 bases and 5 bases respectively, leaving an intervening sequence of 6 bases. Spanning cysteine to phenylalanine, the CDR3 consists of 11 amino acids. Here the CDR3 DNA is all that survives: 33 bases in frame from base 1. Per the germline V gene (reference sequence), PRHDT is the CDR1 and FYEKMQ is the CDR2. Broader findings and caveats from the paper: The conclusions were limited by the relatively low number and heterogeneity of the intestinal transplant patients. Early after transplant, peak levels of circulating GvH clones were associated with declines in HvG clones. GvH clones were detected in recipient bone marrow, and some appeared earlier in ileal mucosa or blood, consistent with an intestinal mucosal origin. High GvH to HvG T cell clonal ratios were observed in the allografts of patients with donor T cell macrochimerism.

The V and J genes are TRBV13 and TRBJ2-7; no D gene is confidently identified. The starting material was PBMCs, obtained roughly 120 days after intestinal transplantation. The receptor's source is a human patient who received an intestinal transplant, so some T cells may come from the graft donor. In nucleotides, the sequence is TGTGCCAGCAGCTCCCGGGACGAGCAGTACTTC. It is translated as CASSSRDEQYF.